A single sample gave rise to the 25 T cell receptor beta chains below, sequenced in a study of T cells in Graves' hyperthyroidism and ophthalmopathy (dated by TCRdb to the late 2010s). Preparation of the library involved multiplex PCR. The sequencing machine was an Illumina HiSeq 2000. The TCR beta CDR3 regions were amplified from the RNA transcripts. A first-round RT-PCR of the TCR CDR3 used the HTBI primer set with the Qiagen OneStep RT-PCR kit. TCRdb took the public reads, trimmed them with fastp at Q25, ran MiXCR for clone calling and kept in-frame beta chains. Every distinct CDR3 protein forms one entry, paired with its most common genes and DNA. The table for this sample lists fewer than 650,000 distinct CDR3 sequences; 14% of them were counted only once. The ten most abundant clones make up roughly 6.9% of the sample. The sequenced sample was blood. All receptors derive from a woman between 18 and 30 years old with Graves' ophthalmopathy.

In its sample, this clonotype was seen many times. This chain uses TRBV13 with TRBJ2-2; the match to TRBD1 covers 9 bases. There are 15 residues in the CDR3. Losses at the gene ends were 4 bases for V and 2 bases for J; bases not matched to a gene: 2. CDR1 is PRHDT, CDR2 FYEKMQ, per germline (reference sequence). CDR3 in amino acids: CASSWDRVNTGELFF. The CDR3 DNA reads TGTGCCAGCAGCTGGGACAGGGTTAACACCGGGGAGCTGTTTTTT.

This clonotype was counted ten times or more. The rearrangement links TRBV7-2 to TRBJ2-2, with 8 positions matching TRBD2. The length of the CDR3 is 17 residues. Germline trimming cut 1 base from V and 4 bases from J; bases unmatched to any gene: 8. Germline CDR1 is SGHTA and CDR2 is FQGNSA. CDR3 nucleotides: TGTGCCAGCAGCTTAGTAGCGATTAGCGGGGCCACCGGGGAGCTGTTTTTT. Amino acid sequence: CASSLVAISGATGELFF.

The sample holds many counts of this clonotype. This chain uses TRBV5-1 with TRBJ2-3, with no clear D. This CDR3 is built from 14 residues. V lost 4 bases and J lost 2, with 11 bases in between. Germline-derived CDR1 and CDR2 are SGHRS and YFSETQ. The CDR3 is CASSIRANTDTQYF. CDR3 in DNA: TGCGCCAGCAGCATCCGGGCCAACACAGATACGCAGTATTTT.

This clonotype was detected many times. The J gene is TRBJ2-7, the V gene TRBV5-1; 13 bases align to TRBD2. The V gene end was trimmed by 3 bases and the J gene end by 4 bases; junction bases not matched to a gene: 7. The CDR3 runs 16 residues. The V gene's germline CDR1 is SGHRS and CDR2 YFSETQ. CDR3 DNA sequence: TGCGCCAGCAGCTCAGGGACTAGCGGGAAATTTTACGAGCAGTACTTC. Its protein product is CASSSGTSGKFYEQYF.

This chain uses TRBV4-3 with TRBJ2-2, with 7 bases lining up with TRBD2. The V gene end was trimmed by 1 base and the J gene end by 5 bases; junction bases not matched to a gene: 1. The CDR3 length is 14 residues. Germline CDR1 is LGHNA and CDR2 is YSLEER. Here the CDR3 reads CASSQGGGTGELFF. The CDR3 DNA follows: TGCGCCAGCAGCCAAGGGGGAGGGACCGGGGAGCTGTTTTTT.

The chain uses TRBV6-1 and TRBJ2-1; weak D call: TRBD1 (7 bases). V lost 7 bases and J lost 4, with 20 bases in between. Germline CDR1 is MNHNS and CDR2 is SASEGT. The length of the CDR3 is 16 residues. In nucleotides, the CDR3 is TGTGCCAGCAAAGCCCAGGGGGGAGAAAGGTACAATGAGCAGTTCTTC. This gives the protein CASKAQGGERYNEQFF.

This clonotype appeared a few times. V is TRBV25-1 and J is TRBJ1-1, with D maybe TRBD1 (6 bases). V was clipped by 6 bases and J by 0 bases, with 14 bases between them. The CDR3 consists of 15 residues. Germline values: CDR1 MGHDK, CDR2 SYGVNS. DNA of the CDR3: TGTGCCAGCAGCAGACAGGCTTTCATGAACACTGAAGCTTTCTTT. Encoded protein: CASSRQAFMNTEAFF.

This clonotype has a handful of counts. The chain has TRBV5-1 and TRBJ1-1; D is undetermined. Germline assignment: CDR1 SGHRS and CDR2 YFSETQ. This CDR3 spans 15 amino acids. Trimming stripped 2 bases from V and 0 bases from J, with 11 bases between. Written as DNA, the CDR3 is TGCGCCAGCAGCTTAGTCCGCCCCATGAACACTGAAGCTTTCTTT. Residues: CASSLVRPMNTEAFF. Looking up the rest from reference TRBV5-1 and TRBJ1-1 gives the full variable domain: KAGVTQTPRYLIKTRGQQVTLSCSPISGHRSVSWYQQTPGQGLQFLFEYFSETQRNKGNFPGRFSGRQFSNSRSEMNVSTLELGDSALYLCASSLVRPMNTEAFFGQGTRLTVV.

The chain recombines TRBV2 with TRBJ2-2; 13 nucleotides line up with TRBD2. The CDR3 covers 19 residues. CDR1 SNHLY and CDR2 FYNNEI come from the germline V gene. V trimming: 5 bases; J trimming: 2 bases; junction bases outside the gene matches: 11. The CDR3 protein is CASSHLKRTSGRNTGELFF. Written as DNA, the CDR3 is TGTGCCAGCAGTCATCTCAAGCGGACTAGCGGGAGAAACACCGGGGAGCTGTTTTTT. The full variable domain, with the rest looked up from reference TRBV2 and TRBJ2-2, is EPEVTQTPSHQVTQMGQEVILRCVPISNHLYFYWYRQILGQKVEFLVSFYNNEISEKSEIFDDQFSVERPDGSNFTLKIRSTKLEDSAMYFCASSHLKRTSGRNTGELFFGEGSRLTVL.

The CDR3 DNA sequence: TGTGCCAGCAGTATCCAAGGGGGGGAGCTGTTTTTT. As protein: CASSIQGGELFF. V is TRBV6-1 and J is TRBJ2-2; D remains unclear. This CDR3 is 12 amino acids long. V was trimmed by 5 bases and J by 8 bases, leaving 9 bases between them. Germline CDR1 is MNHNS and CDR2 is SASEGT.

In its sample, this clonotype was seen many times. The CDR3 DNA is TGCGCCAGCAGCCATGGACAGGGTGTAGAGGAGCAGTACTTC. Amino acid sequence: CASSHGQGVEEQYF. V is TRBV4-3 and J is TRBJ2-7; TRBD1 matches 8 bases. The ends lost 3 bases at V and 7 bases at J; junction bases unmatched: 8. The CDR3 is 14 residues long. The germline CDR1 and CDR2 sequences are LGHNA and YSLEER.

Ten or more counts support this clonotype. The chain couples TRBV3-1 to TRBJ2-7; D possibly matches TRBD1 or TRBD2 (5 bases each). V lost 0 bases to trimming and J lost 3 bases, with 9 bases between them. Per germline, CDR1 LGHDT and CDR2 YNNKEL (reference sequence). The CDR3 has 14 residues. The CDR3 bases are TGTGCCAGCAGCCAAGATATTGGGGGCTACGAGCAGTACTTC. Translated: CASSQDIGGYEQYF.

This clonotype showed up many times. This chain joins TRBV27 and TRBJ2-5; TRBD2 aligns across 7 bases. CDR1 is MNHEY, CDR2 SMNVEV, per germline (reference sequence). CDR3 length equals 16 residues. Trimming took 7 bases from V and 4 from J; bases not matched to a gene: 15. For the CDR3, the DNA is TGTGCCAGCAAGGAGCGGGGTCTGGTCCCGGGAGAGACCCAGTACTTC. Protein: CASKERGLVPGETQYF.

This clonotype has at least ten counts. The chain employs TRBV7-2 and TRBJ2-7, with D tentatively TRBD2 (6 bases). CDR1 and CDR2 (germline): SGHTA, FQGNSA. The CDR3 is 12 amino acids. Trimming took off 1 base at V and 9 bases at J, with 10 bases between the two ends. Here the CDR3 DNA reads TGTGCCAGCAGCTTAGAGGTGGGGGGGCAGTACTTC. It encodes CASSLEVGGQYF. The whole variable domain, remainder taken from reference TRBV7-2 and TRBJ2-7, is GAGVSQSPSNKVTEKGKDVELRCDPISGHTALYWYRQSLGQGLEFLIYFQGNSAPDKSGLPSDRFSAERTGGSVSTLTIQRTQQEDSAVYLCASSLEVGGQYFGPGTRLTVT.

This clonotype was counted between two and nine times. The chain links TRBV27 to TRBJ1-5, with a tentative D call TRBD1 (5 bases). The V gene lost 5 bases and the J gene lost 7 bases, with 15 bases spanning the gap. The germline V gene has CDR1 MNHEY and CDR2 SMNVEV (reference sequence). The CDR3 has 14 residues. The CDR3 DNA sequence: TGTGCCAGCAGTCCCGGGGCAGTTGGACAGCCCCAGCATTTT. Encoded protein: CASSPGAVGQPQHF.

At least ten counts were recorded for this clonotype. The CDR3: CSAPDSTGELFF. The CDR3 DNA sequence: TGCAGTGCCCCTGACAGCACCGGGGAGCTGTTTTTT. The chain has TRBV20-1 and TRBJ2-2, with D perhaps matching TRBD1 (5 bases). The germline V and J ends were trimmed by 6 bases and 4 bases, with 9 bases remaining between them. This CDR3 region has 12 residues. Germline V CDR1 and CDR2: DFQATT, SNEGSKA (reference sequence).

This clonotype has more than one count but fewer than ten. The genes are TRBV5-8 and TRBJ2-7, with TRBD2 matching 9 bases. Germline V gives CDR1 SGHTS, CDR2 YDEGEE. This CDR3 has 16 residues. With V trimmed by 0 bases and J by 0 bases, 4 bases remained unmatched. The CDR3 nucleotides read TGTGCCAGCAGCTTGGCTAGCGGGAAGAGCTCCTACGAGCAGTACTTC. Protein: CASSLASGKSSYEQYF.

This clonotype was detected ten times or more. CDR3 nucleotide sequence: TGTGCCAGTAGCAGGGACAGCGGAGAGCAGTTCTTC. Protein: CASSRDSGEQFF. The chain carries TRBV28 and TRBJ2-1, with 7 positions matching TRBD1. This CDR3 is built from 12 residues. Germline-derived CDR1 and CDR2 are MDHEN and SYDVKM. V lost 9 bases and J lost 10; bases outside the gene matches: 9.

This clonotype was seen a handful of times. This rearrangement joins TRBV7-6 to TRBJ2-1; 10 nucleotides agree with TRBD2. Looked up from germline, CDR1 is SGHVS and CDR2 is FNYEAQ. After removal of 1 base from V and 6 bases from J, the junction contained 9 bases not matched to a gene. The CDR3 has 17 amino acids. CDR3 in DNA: TGTGCCAGCAGCTTAGTCACACTAGCGGGATTGTTCAATGAGCAGTTCTTC. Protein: CASSLVTLAGLFNEQFF.

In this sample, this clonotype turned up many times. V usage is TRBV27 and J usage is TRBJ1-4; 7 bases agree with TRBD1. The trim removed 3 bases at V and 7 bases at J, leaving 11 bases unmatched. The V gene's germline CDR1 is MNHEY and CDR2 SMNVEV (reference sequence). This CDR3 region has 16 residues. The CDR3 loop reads CASSLGQTGGIEKLFF. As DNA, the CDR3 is TGTGCCAGCAGTTTGGGACAGACCGGTGGAATTGAAAAACTGTTTTTT.

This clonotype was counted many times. The CDR3 loop is CAISGQEEPQHF. The CDR3, as DNA: TGTGCCATCAGTGGACAGGAGGAGCCCCAGCATTTT. The rearrangement joins TRBV10-3 to TRBJ1-5; D is possibly TRBD1 (6 bases). The V gene lost 4 bases and the J gene lost 8 bases, with 9 bases spanning the gap. The germline V gene encodes CDR1 ENHRY and CDR2 SYGVKD. This CDR3 is built from 12 residues.

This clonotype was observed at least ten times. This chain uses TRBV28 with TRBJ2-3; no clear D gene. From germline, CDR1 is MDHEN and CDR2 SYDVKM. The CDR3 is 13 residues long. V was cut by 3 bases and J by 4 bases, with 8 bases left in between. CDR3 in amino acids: CASSFGNPDTQYF. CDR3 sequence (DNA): TGTGCCAGCAGTTTTGGGAACCCAGATACGCAGTATTTT.

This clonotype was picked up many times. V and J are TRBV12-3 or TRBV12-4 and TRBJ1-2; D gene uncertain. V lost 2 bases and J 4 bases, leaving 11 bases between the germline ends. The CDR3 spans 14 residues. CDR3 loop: CASSLYPESYGYTF. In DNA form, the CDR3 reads TGTGCCAGCAGTTTATACCCAGAATCCTATGGCTACACCTTC.

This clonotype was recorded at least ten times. The CDR3 DNA follows: TGTGCCAGCAGGGGACAGGGCGATCAGCCCCAGCATTTT. This sequence encodes CASRGQGDQPQHF. V usage is TRBV2 and J usage is TRBJ1-5; 9 bases are a match to TRBD1. The CDR3 length is 13 residues. CDR1 is SNHLY, CDR2 FYNNEI, per germline. The ends lost 6 bases at V and 5 bases at J; junction bases unmatched: 2.

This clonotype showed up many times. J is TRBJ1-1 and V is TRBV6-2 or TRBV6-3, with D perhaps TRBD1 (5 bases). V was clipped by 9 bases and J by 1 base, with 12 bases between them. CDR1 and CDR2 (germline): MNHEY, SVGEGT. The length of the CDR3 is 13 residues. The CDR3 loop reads CASTRGENTEAFF. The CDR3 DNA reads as TGTGCCAGTACTCGGGGCGAGAACACTGAAGCTTTCTTT.